The 18 T cell receptor beta chains below were found in one sample sequenced in a study of blood T cells in healthy people across ages. Then a second PCR, running roughly 6 to 11 cycles, was carried out with a sample-barcoded 5' primer and a J-beta primer mix. Via MiXCR, TCRdb re-called the 5' RACE reads, giving one row per CDR3 protein. The sample contains some 1.1 million distinct CDR3 sequences, around two fifths of which appear only once. Sequencing was done on a sample of blood. All receptors derive from a man aged 18 to 30 in good health.

This sequence joins TRBV12-3 or TRBV12-4 and TRBJ2-3, with D possibly matching TRBD2 (6 bases). Trimming cost V 5 bases and J 4 bases, with 13 bases left between them. The CDR3 spans 14 residues. The CDR3 sequence is CASSPRLGPDTQYF. In DNA form, the CDR3 reads TGTGCCAGCAGTCCCCGACTAGGTCCAGATACGCAGTATTTT.

This clonotype has only a few counts. The chain has TRBV20-1 and TRBJ1-2; weak D call: TRBD1 (5 bases). The CDR3 is made up of 13 amino acids. Germline lookup yields CDR1 DFQATT and CDR2 SNEGSKA (reference sequence). The germline V and J ends were trimmed by 5 bases and 4 bases, with 14 bases remaining between them. CDR3 protein: CSAPTDPIYGYTF. CDR3 sequence (DNA): TGCAGTGCTCCGACAGATCCCATCTATGGCTACACCTTC.

The rearrangement joins TRBV4-3 to TRBJ2-5, with 13 positions matching TRBD2. Germline V gene data show CDR1 as LGHNA and CDR2 as YSLEER. The CDR3 length is 16 residues. V shed 2 bases, J shed 1 base, and the junction held 1 base outside the gene matches. The DNA of the CDR3 is TGCGCCAGCAGCCAATGGACTAGCGGGGGCCAAGAGACCCAGTACTTC. Translation gives CASSQWTSGGQETQYF.

This clonotype was counted between two and nine times. J is TRBJ1-4 and V is TRBV5-1; 7 bases agree with TRBD1. Germline loops: CDR1 SGHRS, CDR2 YFSETQ. The V gene end was trimmed by 0 bases and the J gene end by 5 bases; junction bases not matched to a gene: 4. The CDR3 consists of 15 residues. For the CDR3, the DNA is TGCGCCAGCAGCTTGGAAGGGGGCCCGAATGAAAAACTGTTTTTT. The encoded protein is CASSLEGGPNEKLFF. The entire variable domain, with the rest obtained from reference TRBV5-1 and TRBJ1-4, is as follows: KAGVTQTPRYLIKTRGQQVTLSCSPISGHRSVSWYQQTPGQGLQFLFEYFSETQRNKGNFPGRFSGRQFSNSRSEMNVSTLELGDSALYLCASSLEGGPNEKLFFGSGTQLSVL.

The chain carries TRBV5-1 and TRBJ2-3; D unclear. The CDR3 length is 15 residues. Germline V lookup: CDR1 SGHRS, CDR2 YFSETQ. Deletions cut 4 bases from V and 0 bases from J, with 12 bases between. CDR3 sequence reads: CASSNHGQSTDTQYF. CDR3 bases: TGCGCCAGCAGCAACCACGGCCAGAGCACAGATACGCAGTATTTT.

The chain has TRBV2 and TRBJ2-1; D is possibly TRBD2 (6 bases). The germline gives CDR1 SNHLY, CDR2 FYNNEI. Trimming cost V 6 bases and J 1 base, with 10 bases left between them. This CDR3 is 14 amino acids long. CDR3 DNA: TGTGCCAGCAGCCGGGGGTGGTCCTACAATGAGCAGTTCTTC. Protein product: CASSRGWSYNEQFF. Full variable domain (missing parts from reference TRBV2 and TRBJ2-1): EPEVTQTPSHQVTQMGQEVILRCVPISNHLYFYWYRQILGQKVEFLVSFYNNEISEKSEIFDDQFSVERPDGSNFTLKIRSTKLEDSAMYFCASSRGWSYNEQFFGPGTRLTVL.

The genes are TRBV20-1 and TRBJ2-5, with 7 bases aligning to TRBD2. The CDR3 is 14 amino acids. Losses at the gene ends were 1 base for V and 1 base for J; bases not matched to a gene: 3. CDR1 DFQATT and CDR2 SNEGSKA come from the germline V gene (reference sequence). The CDR3, as DNA: TGCAGTGCTAGAGGCACTAGCGTCCAAGAGACCCAGTACTTC. It is translated as CSARGTSVQETQYF.

The chain couples TRBV14 to TRBJ2-7; D perhaps matches TRBD1 (5 bases). With 0 bases removed from V and 2 bases from J, the gap between germline ends came to 11 bases. CDR3 size: 15 residues. Germline lookup yields CDR1 SGHDN and CDR2 FVKESK. Here the CDR3 reads CASSQETDKTYEQYF. For the CDR3, the DNA is TGTGCCAGCAGCCAAGAGACAGACAAAACCTACGAGCAGTACTTC.

Of note for this clonotype: A much larger clone differs from this one at a single base, so this may be a read error. The chain links TRBV3-1 to TRBJ1-2; a weak D match, TRBD1 (6 bases). From germline, CDR1 is LGHDT and CDR2 YNNKEL (reference sequence). This CDR3 spans 13 amino acids. The CDR3 coding sequence is TGTGCCAGCAGTCCAGGGGATAACTTTGGCTACACCTTC. Encoded protein: CASSPGDNFGYTF.

The chain is built from TRBV7-3 and TRBJ2-3, with 12 bases identical to TRBD2. CDR3 length: 17 residues. The junction had 6 bases not matched to a gene; V was cut back by 5 bases and J by 0 bases. CDR1 is SGHTA and CDR2 is FQGTGA in the germline V gene. CDR3 in DNA: TGTGCCAGCAGCCCCGGGACTAGCGGGCGCAGCACAGATACGCAGTATTTT. It codes for CASSPGTSGRSTDTQYF. Looking up the rest from reference TRBV7-3 and TRBJ2-3 gives the full variable domain: GAGVSQTPSNKVTEKGKYVELRCDPISGHTALYWYRQSLGQGPEFLIYFQGTGAADDSGLPNDRFFAVRPEGSVSTLKIQRTERGDSAVYLCASSPGTSGRSTDTQYFGPGTRLTVL.

The V and J genes are TRBV5-1 and TRBJ1-1; TRBD1 agrees at 9 bases. The CDR3 totals 16 residues. From germline, CDR1 is SGHRS and CDR2 YFSETQ. V was clipped by 1 base and J by 4 bases; unmatched bases: 8. CDR3 region: CASSLSGQGEGTEAFF. CDR3 nucleotides: TGCGCCAGCAGCTTGTCGGGACAGGGAGAGGGCACTGAAGCTTTCTTT.

This clonotype was found a few times. This chain joins TRBV11-2 and TRBJ2-3; D is unclear. V was shortened by 5 bases and J by 2 bases, with 8 bases between the two germline ends. The germline V gene encodes CDR1 SGHAT and CDR2 FQNNGV. The length of the CDR3 is 13 residues. The CDR3, as DNA: TGTGCCAGCAGCCCCGAGCCCACAGATACGCAGTATTTT. Translated: CASSPEPTDTQYF.

The rearrangement links TRBV6-5 to TRBJ2-3; 7 bases fit TRBD2. The CDR3 spans 15 residues. CDR1 is MNHEY, CDR2 SVGAGI, per germline. J gave up 2 bases and V 8 bases, and 10 bases lay outside the gene matches. CDR3 residues: CASHRRDYPTDTQYF. The CDR3 region has the DNA TGTGCCAGCCATCGTCGGGACTACCCCACAGATACGCAGTATTTT.

This clonotype was counted between two and nine times. J is TRBJ1-3 and V is TRBV12-3 or TRBV12-4; D is unclear. The V gene lost 7 bases and the J gene lost 0 bases, with 4 bases spanning the gap. The CDR3 spans 12 residues. The CDR3 DNA is TGTGCCAGCACCAACTCTGGAAACACCATATATTTT. It encodes CASTNSGNTIYF.

This clonotype occurred a few times. The gene calls are TRBV7-2 and TRBJ1-2; D call uncertain. Looked up from germline, CDR1 is SGHTA and CDR2 is FQGNSA. The CDR3 is 14 residues long. Trimming took off 2 bases at V and 2 bases at J, with 9 bases between the two ends. The CDR3 here is CASSLRKVNYGYTF. CDR3 bases: TGTGCCAGCAGCTTACGGAAAGTAAACTATGGCTACACCTTC.

For this clonotype: The junction and the germline gene differ at one end; a read error may be behind it. V gene TRBV7-7 combines with J gene TRBJ2-7; D might be TRBD2 (5 bases). The CDR3 has 13 residues. Germline V lookup: CDR1 SSHAT, CDR2 FNYEAQ (reference sequence). The CDR3 is CASSSDLASEQYF. The CDR3 nucleotides are TGTGCTAGCAGCTCCGATCTAGCTAGCGAGCAGTACTTC.

This clonotype occurred a few times. The chain links TRBV15 to TRBJ1-2; D remains ambiguous. The germline V gene encodes CDR1 LNHNV and CDR2 YYDKDF (reference sequence). CDR3 length equals 14 residues. Trimming pared 3 bases from V and 3 bases from J, leaving 11 bases between. For the CDR3, the DNA is TGTGCCACCAGCAGTCCCCATTATTACTATGGCTACACCTTC. This translates into CATSSPHYYYGYTF.

This clonotype was recorded a few times. The CDR3 spells CASSQQGQGSFEKLFF. The DNA of the CDR3 is TGTGCCAGCAGCCAACAGGGACAGGGAAGCTTCGAAAAACTGTTTTTT. The chain links TRBV4-2 to TRBJ1-4, with 9 positions matching TRBD1. There are 16 residues in the CDR3. In germline, CDR1 is LGHNA, CDR2 YNFKEQ. The trim removed 2 bases at V and 8 bases at J, leaving 9 bases unmatched.